This TCR beta chain was sequenced in a study of beta chain features in type 1 diabetes. Study observations and caveats: Patients with Type 1 diabetes showed moderately but significantly shorter TCRB CDR3s in all four CD4+ subsets. Any HLA-type effect on TCRB rearrangement remained unresolved here.

Sorting of CD4+ naive, central memory, regulatory and stem cell-like memory cells was performed via CD45RO/CCR7/CD25/CD127/CD95/CD27. Sequenced material consisted of expressed TCRB transcripts (all of the isolated RNA was reverse transcribed). Method: immunoSEQ multiplex PCR; TCRdb's copy keeps in-frame clones and lacks some. The sample holds fewer than 300,000 clones, around 21% seen once. As concerns this clone: Its antigen is not known.

The CDR3 runs to 16 residues. Trimming left V 3 bases short and J 5 bases short, with 19 bases between. Germline assignment: CDR1 MNHEY and CDR2 SMNVEV (reference sequence). What was sequenced was naive CD4+ T cells from blood. J is TRBJ2-5 and V is TRBV27; perhaps TRBD1 as D (6 bases). This clonotype was obtained from a woman between 40 and 50 years old with type 1 diabetes. The CDR3 loop reads CASSLGLTGSGETQYF. DNA of the CDR3: TGTGCCAGCAGTTTGGGCCTCACAGGGTCAGGGGAGACCCAGTACTTC.